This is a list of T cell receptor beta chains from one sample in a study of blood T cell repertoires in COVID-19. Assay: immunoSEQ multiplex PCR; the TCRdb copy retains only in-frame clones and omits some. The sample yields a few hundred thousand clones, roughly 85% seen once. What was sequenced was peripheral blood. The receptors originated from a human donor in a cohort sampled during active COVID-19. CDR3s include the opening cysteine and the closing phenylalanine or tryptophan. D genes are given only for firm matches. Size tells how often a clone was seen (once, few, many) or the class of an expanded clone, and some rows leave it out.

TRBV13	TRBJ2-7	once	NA	CASSLGHLYEQYF	TGTGCCAGCAGCCTGGGACACTTATACGAGCAGTACTTC
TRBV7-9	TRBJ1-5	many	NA	CASSLAQGPNQPQHF	TGTGCCAGCAGCTTAGCCCAGGGCCCCAATCAGCCCCAGCATTTT
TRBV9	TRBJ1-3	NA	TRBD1	CASSVQGAGGNTIYF	TGTGCCAGCAGCGTGCAGGGGGCGGGTGGAAACACCATATATTTT
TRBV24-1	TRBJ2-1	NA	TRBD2	CATRGAGNYNEQFF	TGTGCCACCAGGGGAGCGGGAAACTACAATGAGCAGTTCTTC
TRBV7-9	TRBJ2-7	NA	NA	CASSLGQATYEQYF	TGTGCCAGCAGCTTAGGACAGGCTACCTACGAGCAGTACTTC
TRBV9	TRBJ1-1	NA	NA	CASSVEFGGEAFF	TGTGCCAGCAGCGTAGAGTTTGGAGGGGAAGCTTTCTTT
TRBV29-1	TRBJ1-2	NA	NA	CSVEGLGVGARGYTF	TGCAGCGTTGAAGGTCTCGGGGTGGGGGCGCGAGGCTACACCTTC
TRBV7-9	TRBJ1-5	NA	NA	CASSLQGMNQPQHF	TGTGCCAGCAGCTTACAGGGGATGAATCAGCCCCAGCATTTT
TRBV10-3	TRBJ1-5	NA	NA	CAISESTIGNQPQHF	TGTGCCATCAGTGAGTCCACAATCGGCAATCAGCCCCAGCATTTT
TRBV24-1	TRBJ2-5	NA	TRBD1	CATSDRDRGKTQYF	TGTGCCACCAGTGACCGGGACAGGGGGAAGACCCAGTACTTC
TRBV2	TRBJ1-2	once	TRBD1	CASNGGGALLFPYGYTF	TGTGCCAGCAACGGAGGGGGCGCGCTCTTATTCCCTTATGGCTACACCTTC
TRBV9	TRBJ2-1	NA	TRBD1	CASSAKGQALGYEQFF	TGTGCCAGCAGCGCAAAGGGACAGGCACTCGGGTATGAGCAGTTCTTC
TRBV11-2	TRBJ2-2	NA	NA	CASCVSANTGELFF	TGTGCCAGCTGTGTCTCCGCGAACACCGGGGAGCTGTTTTTT
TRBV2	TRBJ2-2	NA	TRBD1	CASIGTGNTGELFF	TGTGCCAGCATCGGGACAGGGAATACCGGGGAGCTGTTTTTT
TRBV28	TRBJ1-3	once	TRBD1	CASTPDRSGNTIYF	TGTGCCAGCACTCCGGACAGGTCTGGAAACACCATATATTTT
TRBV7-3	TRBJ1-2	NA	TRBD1	CASSPQGTFGYTF	TGTGCCAGCAGCCCACAGGGGACATTTGGCTACACCTTC
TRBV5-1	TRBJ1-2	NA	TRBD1	CASSLARQGVTANYGYTF	TGCGCCAGCAGCTTGGCCCGACAGGGTGTAACAGCTAACTATGGCTACACCTTC
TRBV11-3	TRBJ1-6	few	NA	CASSLERRWGALSYNSPLHF	TGTGCCAGCAGCTTAGAGAGGAGGTGGGGAGCTCTCTCCTATAATTCACCCCTCCACTTT
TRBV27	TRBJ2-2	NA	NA	CASSFAGSAGELFF	TGTGCCAGCAGTTTCGCAGGCTCGGCCGGGGAGCTGTTTTTT
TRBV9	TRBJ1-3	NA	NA	CASSVAGVGNTIYF	TGTGCCAGCAGCGTAGCGGGAGTCGGAAACACCATATATTTT
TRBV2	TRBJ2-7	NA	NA	CASSEVEGAGSYEQYF	TGTGCCAGCAGTGAGGTCGAGGGAGCAGGATCCTACGAGCAGTACTTC
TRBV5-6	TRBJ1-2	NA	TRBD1	CASSPPGQGNYGYTF	TGTGCCAGCAGCCCACCGGGACAGGGAAACTATGGCTACACCTTC
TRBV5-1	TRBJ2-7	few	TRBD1	CASSLEGTGLYF	TGCGCCAGCAGCTTAGAAGGGACAGGGCTGTACTTC
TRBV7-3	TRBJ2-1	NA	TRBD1	CASSKYRGNEQFF	TGTGCCAGCAGCAAATACAGGGGGAATGAGCAGTTCTTC
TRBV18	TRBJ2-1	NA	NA	CASSPSYSSYNEQFF	TGTGCCAGCTCACCAAGTTACAGTTCCTACAATGAGCAGTTCTTC
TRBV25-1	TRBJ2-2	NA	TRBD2	CASSASGDTGELFF	TGTGCCAGCAGTGCTAGCGGGGACACCGGGGAGCTGTTTTTT
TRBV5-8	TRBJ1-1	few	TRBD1	CASSLWAGGAWRDTEAFF	TGTGCCAGCAGCTTGTGGGCAGGGGGCGCGTGGAGGGACACTGAAGCTTTCTTT
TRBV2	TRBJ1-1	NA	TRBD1	CASSLMGQMNTEAFF	TGTGCCAGCAGCCTAATGGGACAGATGAACACTGAAGCTTTCTTT
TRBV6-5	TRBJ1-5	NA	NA	CASRQTGVNQPQHF	TGTGCCAGCAGACAGACAGGAGTGAATCAGCCCCAGCATTTT
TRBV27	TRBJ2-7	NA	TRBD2	CASSLRFAGGTDEQYF	TGTGCCAGCAGTTTAAGGTTTGCGGGGGGGACAGACGAGCAGTACTTC
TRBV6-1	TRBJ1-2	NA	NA	CASREGGGKNGYTF	TGTGCCAGCAGGGAAGGGGGGGGGAAAAACGGCTACACCTTC
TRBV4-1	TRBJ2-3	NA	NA	CASSPPGDTQYF	TGCGCCAGCAGCCCCCCCGGTGATACGCAGTATTTT
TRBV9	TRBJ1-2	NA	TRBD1	CASSGGQTIYYGYTF	TGTGCCAGCAGCGGGGGACAGACCATTTACTATGGCTACACCTTC
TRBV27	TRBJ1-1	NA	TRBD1	CASTPMRDSFFMNTEAFF	TGTGCCAGCACTCCGATGAGGGACAGCTTCTTTATGAACACTGAAGCTTTCTTT
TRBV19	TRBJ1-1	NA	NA	CASSILVNTEAFF	TGTGCCAGTAGTATCTTAGTGAACACTGAAGCTTTCTTT
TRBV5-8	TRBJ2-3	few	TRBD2	CASSLAGTSGGAGTDTQYF	TGTGCCAGCAGCTTGGCCGGGACTAGCGGGGGGGCTGGCACAGATACGCAGTATTTT
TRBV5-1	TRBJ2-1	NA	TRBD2	CASSLDGTRFYNEQFF	TGCGCCAGCAGCTTGGACGGGACTAGATTTTACAATGAGCAGTTCTTC
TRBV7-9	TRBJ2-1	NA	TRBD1	CASSFPGQAYNEQFF	TGTGCCAGCAGCTTCCCGGGACAGGCCTACAATGAGCAGTTCTTC
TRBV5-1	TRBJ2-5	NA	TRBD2	CASRTSANQETQYF	TGCGCCAGCAGGACTAGCGCAAACCAAGAGACCCAGTACTTC
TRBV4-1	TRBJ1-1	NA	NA	CASSQSLFMTGDTEAFF	TGCGCCAGCAGCCAAAGTCTCTTTATGACAGGAGACACTGAAGCTTTCTTT
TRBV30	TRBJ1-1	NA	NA	CAWSRDSGNTEAFF	TGTGCCTGGAGTAGAGATTCGGGGAACACTGAAGCTTTCTTT
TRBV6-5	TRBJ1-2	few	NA	CASSYRGGVYTF	TGTGCCAGCAGTTACCGCGGGGGGGTCTACACCTTC
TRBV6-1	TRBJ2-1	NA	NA	CASSEQGGSYNEQFF	TGTGCCAGCAGTGAACAGGGGGGCTCCTACAATGAGCAGTTCTTC
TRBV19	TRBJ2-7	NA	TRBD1	CASSVGTGYPYEQYF	TGTGCCAGTAGTGTCGGGACAGGATACCCCTACGAGCAGTACTTC
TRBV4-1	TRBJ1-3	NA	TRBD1	CASSQGPRDRGYITGNTIYF	TGCGCCAGCAGCCAAGGACCCCGAGACAGGGGATATATTACTGGAAACACCATATATTTT
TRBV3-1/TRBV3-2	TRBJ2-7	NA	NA	CASSRRERVHEQYF	TGTGCCAGCAGCCGCAGGGAACGAGTCCACGAGCAGTACTTC
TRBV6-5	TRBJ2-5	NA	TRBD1	CASSRTGQTQYF	TGTGCCAGCAGTAGGACAGGCCAGACCCAGTACTTC
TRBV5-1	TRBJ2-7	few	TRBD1	CASSLAGTGGSGQYF	TGCGCCAGCAGCTTGGCCGGGACAGGGGGCTCCGGGCAGTACTTC
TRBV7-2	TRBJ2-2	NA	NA	CASSYLSGELFF	TGTGCCAGCAGCTACTTGTCCGGGGAGCTGTTTTTT
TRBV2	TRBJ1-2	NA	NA	CASSEANPGGTDYGYTF	TGTGCCAGCAGTGAAGCCAATCCGGGGGGCACAGACTATGGCTACACCTTC
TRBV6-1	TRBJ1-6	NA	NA	CASSEETLSYSPLHF	TGTGCCAGCAGTGAAGAAACGCTGAGTTATTCACCCCTCCACTTT
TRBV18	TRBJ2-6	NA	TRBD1	CASSTLPGQGPSSGANVLTF	TGTGCCAGCTCAACCTTACCGGGACAGGGCCCAAGCTCTGGGGCCAACGTCCTGACTTTC
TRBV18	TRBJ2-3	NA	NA	CASSLNSILSAVTDTQYF	TGTGCCAGCTCACTCAATTCTATCCTATCTGCGGTGACAGATACGCAGTATTTT
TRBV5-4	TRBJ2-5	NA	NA	CASSLAQGLQETQYF	TGTGCCAGCAGCTTGGCGCAGGGCCTACAAGAGACCCAGTACTTC
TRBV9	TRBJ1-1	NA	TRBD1	CASSEEDREGTEAFF	TGTGCCAGCAGCGAGGAGGACAGGGAGGGCACTGAAGCTTTCTTT